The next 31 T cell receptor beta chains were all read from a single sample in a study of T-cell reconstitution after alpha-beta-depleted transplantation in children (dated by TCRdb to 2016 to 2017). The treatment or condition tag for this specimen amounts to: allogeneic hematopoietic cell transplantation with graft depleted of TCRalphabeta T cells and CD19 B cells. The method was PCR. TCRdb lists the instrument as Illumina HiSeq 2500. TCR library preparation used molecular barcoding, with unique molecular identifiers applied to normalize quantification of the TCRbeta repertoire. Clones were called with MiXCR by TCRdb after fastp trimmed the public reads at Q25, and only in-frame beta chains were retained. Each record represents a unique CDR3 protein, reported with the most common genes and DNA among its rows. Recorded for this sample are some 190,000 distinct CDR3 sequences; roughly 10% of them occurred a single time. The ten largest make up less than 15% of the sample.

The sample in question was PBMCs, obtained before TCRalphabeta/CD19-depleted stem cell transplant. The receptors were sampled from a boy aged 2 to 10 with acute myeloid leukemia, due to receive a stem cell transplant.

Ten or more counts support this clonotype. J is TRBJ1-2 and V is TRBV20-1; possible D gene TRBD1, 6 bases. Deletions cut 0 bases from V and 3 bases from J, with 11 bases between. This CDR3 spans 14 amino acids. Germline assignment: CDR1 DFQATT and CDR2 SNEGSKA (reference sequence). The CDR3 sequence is CSARDMTGDYGYTF. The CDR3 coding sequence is TGCAGTGCTAGAGATATGACAGGCGACTATGGCTACACCTTC.

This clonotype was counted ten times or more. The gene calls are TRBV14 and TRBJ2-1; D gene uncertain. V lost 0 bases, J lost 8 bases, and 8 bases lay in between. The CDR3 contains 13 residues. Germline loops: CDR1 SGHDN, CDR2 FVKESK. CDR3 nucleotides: TGTGCCAGCAGCCAAGAGGGGTGGTATGAGCAGTTCTTC. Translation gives CASSQEGWYEQFF.

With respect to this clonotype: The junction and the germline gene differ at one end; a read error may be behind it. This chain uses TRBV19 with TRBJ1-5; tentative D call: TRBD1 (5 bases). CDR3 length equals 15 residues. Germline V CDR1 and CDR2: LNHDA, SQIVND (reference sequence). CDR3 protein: CASSIGRAANQPQRF. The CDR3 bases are TGTGCCAGTAGTATCGGCAGGGCGGCCAATCAGCCCCAGCGTTTT.

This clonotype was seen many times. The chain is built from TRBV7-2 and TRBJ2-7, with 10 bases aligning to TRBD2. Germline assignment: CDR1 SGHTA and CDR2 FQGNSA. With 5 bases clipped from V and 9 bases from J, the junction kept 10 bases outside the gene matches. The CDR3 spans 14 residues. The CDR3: CASSRRLAGEGQYF. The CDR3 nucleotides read TGTGCCAGCAGCAGGAGGCTAGCGGGAGAGGGGCAGTACTTC.

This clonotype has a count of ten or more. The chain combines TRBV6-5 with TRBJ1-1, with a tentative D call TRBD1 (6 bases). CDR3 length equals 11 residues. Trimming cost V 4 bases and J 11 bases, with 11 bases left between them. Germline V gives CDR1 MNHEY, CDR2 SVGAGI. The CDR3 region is CASSSTGFAFF. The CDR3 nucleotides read TGTGCCAGCAGTTCAACAGGGTTCGCTTTCTTT.

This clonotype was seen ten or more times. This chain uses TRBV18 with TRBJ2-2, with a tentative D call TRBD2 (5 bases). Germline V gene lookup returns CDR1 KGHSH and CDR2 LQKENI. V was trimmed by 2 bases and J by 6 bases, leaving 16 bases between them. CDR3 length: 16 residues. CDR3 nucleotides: TGTGCCAGCTCACCATCACTAGGCGGTCTCGCCGGGGAGCTGTTTTTT. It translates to CASSPSLGGLAGELFF. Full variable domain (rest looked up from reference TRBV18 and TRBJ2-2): NAGVMQNPRHLVRRRGQEARLRCSPMKGHSHVYWYRQLPEEGLKFMVYLQKENIIDESGMPKERFSAEFPKEGPSILRIQQVVRGDSAAYFCASSPSLGGLAGELFFGEGSRLTVL.

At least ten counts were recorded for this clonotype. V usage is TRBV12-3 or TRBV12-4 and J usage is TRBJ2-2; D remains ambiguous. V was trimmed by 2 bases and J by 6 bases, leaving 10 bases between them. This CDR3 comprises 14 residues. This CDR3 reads CASSLRPIAGELFF. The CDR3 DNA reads TGTGCCAGCAGTTTACGGCCAATAGCCGGGGAGCTGTTTTTT.

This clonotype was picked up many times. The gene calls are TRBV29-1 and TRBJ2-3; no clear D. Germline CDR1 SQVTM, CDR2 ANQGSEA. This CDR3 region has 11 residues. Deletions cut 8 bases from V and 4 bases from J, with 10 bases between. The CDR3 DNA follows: TGCAGCTCACGGGCCGCAGATACGCAGTATTTT. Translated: CSSRAADTQYF.

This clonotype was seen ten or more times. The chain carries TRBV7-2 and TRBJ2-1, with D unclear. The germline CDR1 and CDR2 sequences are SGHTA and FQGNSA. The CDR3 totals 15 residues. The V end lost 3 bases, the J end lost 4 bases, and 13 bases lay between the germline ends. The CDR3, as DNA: TGTGCCAGCAGCTTGTCTTCGGTGGATTACAATGAGCAGTTCTTC. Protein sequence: CASSLSSVDYNEQFF.

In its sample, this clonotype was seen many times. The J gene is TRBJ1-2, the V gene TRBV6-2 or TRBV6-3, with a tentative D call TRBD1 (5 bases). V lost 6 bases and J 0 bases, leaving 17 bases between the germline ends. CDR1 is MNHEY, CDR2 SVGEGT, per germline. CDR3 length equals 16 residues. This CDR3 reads CASRARGHLANYGYTF. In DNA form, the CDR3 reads TGTGCCAGCAGAGCCCGAGGACATCTTGCTAACTATGGCTACACCTTC.

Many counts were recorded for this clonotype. CDR3 sequence: CASRQMLAGDEQYF. The CDR3 coding sequence is TGCGCCAGCAGGCAGATGTTGGCTGGGGACGAGCAGTACTTC. V is TRBV5-1 and J is TRBJ2-7, with D hard to call. The CDR3 contains 14 residues. Trimming took off 5 bases at V and 5 bases at J, with 17 bases between the two ends. CDR1 and CDR2 (germline): SGHRS, YFSETQ.

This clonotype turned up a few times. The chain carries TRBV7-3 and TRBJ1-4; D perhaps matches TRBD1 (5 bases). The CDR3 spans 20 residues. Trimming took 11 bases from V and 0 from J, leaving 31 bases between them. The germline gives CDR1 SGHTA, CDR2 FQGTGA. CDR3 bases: TGTGCCCTCACCCATTGTACATCAGGGCCGCACCCAGCAACTAATGAAAAACTGTTTTTT. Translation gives CALTHCTSGPHPATNEKLFF.

CDR3 DNA sequence: TGTGCCAGCAGCTCGTGGGGGGCTGGTGAGCAGTTCTTC. Protein product: CASSSWGAGEQFF. The chain uses TRBV7-2 and TRBJ2-1, with D perhaps being TRBD1 or TRBD2 (6 bases each). The CDR3 contains 13 residues. Germline V gives CDR1 SGHTA, CDR2 FQGNSA. V was pared by 4 bases and J by 9 bases, with 13 bases between.

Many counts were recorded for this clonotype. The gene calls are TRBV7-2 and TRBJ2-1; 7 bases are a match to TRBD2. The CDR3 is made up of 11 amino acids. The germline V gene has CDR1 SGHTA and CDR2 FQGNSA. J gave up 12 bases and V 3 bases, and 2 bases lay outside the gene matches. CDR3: CASSFRGVQFF. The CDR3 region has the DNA TGTGCCAGCAGCTTTCGGGGGGTGCAGTTCTTC. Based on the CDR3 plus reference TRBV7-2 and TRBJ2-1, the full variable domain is GAGVSQSPSNKVTEKGKDVELRCDPISGHTALYWYRQSLGQGLEFLIYFQGNSAPDKSGLPSDRFSAERTGGSVSTLTIQRTQQEDSAVYLCASSFRGVQFFGPGTRLTVL.

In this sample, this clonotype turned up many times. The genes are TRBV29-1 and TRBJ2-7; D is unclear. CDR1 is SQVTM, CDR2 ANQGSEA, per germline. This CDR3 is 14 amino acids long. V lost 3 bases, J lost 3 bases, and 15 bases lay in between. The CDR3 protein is CSVELAGLSYEQYF. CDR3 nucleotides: TGCAGCGTTGAGTTGGCAGGCCTTAGCTACGAGCAGTACTTC.

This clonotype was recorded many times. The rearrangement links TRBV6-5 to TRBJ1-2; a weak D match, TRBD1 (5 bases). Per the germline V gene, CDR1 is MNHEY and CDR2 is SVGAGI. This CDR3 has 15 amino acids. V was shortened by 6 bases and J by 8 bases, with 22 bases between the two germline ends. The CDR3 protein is CASRTEQTVSRGYTF. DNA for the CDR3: TGTGCCAGCAGAACTGAGCAGACAGTATCAAGGGGCTACACCTTC.

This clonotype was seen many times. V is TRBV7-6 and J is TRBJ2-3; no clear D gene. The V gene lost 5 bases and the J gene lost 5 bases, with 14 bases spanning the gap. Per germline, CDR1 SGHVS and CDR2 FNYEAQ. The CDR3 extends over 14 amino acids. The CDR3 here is CASSLRGWEDTQYF. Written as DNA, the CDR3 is TGTGCCAGCAGCCTTCGAGGCTGGGAAGATACGCAGTATTTT.

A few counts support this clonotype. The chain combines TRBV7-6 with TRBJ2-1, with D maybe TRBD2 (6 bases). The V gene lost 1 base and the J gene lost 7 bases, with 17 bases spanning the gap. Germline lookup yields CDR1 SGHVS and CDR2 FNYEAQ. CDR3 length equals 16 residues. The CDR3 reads CASSLGQGAGTNEQFF. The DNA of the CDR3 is TGTGCCAGCAGCTTAGGGCAGGGAGCGGGTACGAATGAGCAGTTCTTC.

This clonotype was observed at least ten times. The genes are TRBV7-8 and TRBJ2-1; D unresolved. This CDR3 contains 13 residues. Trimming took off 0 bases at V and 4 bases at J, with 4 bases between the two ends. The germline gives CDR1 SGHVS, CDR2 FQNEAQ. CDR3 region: CASSLARYNEQFF. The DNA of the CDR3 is TGTGCCAGCAGCTTAGCCCGATACAATGAGCAGTTCTTC.

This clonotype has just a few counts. The CDR3 nucleotides read TGTGCCAGCAGCTTAACAGGGGACGGAAACACCATATATTTT. This codes for CASSLTGDGNTIYF. V usage is TRBV7-2 and J usage is TRBJ1-3, with TRBD1 matching 7 bases. The CDR3 runs 14 residues. J gave up 4 bases and V 2 bases, and 2 bases lay outside the gene matches. Germline loops: CDR1 SGHTA, CDR2 FQGNSA.

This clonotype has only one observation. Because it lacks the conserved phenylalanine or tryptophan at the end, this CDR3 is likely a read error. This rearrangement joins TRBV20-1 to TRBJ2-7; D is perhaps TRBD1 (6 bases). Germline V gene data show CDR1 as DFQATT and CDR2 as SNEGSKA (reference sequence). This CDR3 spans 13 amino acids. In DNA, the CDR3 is TGCATTGCTAGAGGCTACAGGGACTACGAGCAGTACCTC. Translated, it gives CIARGYRDYEQYL.

CDR3 protein: CASSRNWGEQYF. DNA of the CDR3: TGTGCCAGCAGTCGCAATTGGGGAGAGCAGTACTTC. J is TRBJ2-7 and V is TRBV28; D unclear. This CDR3 contains 12 residues. Germline V gene sequence: CDR1 MDHEN, CDR2 SYDVKM. The ends were cut back, 5 bases at V and 7 bases at J, with 12 bases in the middle.

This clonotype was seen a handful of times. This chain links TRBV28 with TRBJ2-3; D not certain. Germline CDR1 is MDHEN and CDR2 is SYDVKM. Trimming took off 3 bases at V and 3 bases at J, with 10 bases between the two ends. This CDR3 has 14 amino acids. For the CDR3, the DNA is TGTGCCAGCAGTTTGCTAGGAACTACAGATACGCAGTATTTT. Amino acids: CASSLLGTTDTQYF.

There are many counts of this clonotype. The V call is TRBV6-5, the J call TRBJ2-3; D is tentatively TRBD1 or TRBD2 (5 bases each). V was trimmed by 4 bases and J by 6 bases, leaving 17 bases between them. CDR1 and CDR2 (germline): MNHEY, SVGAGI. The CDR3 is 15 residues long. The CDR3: CASSWGGRRADTQYF. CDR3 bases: TGTGCCAGCAGTTGGGGCGGGCGGCGGGCGGATACGCAGTATTTT.

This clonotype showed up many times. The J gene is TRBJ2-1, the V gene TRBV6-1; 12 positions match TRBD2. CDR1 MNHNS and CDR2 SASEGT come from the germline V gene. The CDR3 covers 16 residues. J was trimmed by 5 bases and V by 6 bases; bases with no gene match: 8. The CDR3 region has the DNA TGTGCCAGCAGGACTAGCGGGGGCCCTTTGAACAATGAGCAGTTCTTC. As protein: CASRTSGGPLNNEQFF.

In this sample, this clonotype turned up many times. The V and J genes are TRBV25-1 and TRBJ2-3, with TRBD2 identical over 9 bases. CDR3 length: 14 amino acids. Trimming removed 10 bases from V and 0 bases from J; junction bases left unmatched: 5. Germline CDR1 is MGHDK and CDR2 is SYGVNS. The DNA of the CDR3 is TGTGCCACCCAAGCGGGGGGTAGCACAGATACGCAGTATTTT. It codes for CATQAGGSTDTQYF.

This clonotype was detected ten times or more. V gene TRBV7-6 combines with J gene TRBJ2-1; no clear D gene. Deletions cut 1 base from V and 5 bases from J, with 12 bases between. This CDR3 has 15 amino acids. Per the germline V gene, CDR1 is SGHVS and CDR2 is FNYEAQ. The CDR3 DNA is TGTGCCAGCAGCTTAGAGGCCCCATTAAACAATGAGCAGTTCTTC. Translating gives CASSLEAPLNNEQFF.

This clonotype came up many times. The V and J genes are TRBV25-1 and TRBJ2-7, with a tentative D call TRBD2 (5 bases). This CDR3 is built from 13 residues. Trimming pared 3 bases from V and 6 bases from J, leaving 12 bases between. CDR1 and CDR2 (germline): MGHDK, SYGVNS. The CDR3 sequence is CASSDREQREQYF. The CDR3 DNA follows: TGTGCCAGCAGTGATAGGGAGCAGCGCGAGCAGTACTTC.

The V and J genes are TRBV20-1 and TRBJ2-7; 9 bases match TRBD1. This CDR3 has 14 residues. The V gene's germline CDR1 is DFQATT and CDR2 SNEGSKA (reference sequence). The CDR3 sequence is CSARPGTGSSEQYV. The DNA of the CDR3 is TGCAGTGCCCGACCCGGGACAGGGTCCTCCGAGCAGTACGTC.

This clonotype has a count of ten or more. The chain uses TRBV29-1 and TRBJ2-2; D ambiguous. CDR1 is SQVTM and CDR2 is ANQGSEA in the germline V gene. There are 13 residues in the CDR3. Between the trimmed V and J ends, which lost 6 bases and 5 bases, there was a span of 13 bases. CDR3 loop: CSVTESGTGELFF. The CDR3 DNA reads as TGCAGCGTCACTGAATCCGGGACCGGGGAGCTGTTTTTT.

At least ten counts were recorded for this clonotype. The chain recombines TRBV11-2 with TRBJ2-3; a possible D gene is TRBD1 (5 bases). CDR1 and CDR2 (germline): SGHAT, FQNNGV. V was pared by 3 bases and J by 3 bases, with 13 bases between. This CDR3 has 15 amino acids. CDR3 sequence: CASSFYSGQTDTQYF. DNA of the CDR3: TGTGCCAGCAGCTTCTATTCAGGGCAAACAGATACGCAGTATTTT. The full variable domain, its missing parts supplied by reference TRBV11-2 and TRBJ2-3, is EAGVAQSPRYKIIEKRQSVAFWCNPISGHATLYWYQQILGQGPKLLIQFQNNGVVDDSQLPKDRFSAERLKGVDSTLKIQPAKLEDSAVYLCASSFYSGQTDTQYFGPGTRLTVL.